What follows is one TCR beta chain and its context. The target antigen is unknown. This sample stems from a study of CD8 T cells in Susac syndrome. RNA was extracted with the RNeasy kit, and a quantity of about 0.45 to 1 ug was reverse transcribed using random hexamers. TCR beta CDR3 was amplified by immunoSEQ covering 54 Vbeta and 13 Jbeta. TCRdb processed the immunoSEQ multiplex PCR reads anew with MiXCR; each CDR3 protein has one entry. The data show 150,000 to 180,000 distinct CDR3 sequences, with 95% to 96% seen just once and under 0.15% held by the top ten. This CDR3 has 15 residues. Trimming removed 6 bases from V and 1 base from J, with 15 bases in between. Those who served as multiple sclerosis controls were treatment-naive patients with stable or active relapsing-remitting disease. In contrast to the negatively isolated CD8+ and CD4+ T cells, TEMRA cells were FACS-enriched. General study points: The study's TCR sequencing and HLA analysis drew on a certain number of individuals. That number was acknowledged as relatively small.

The sample was CD8+ T cells from PBMCs. The sequence was obtained from a human donor with multiple sclerosis. The V call is TRBV12-3 or TRBV12-4, the J call TRBJ2-5; D unresolved. The CDR3 region has the DNA TGTGCCAGCAGATCCGCCCTAGAGGCCCAAGAGACCCAGTACTTC. It specifies CASRSALEAQETQYF.